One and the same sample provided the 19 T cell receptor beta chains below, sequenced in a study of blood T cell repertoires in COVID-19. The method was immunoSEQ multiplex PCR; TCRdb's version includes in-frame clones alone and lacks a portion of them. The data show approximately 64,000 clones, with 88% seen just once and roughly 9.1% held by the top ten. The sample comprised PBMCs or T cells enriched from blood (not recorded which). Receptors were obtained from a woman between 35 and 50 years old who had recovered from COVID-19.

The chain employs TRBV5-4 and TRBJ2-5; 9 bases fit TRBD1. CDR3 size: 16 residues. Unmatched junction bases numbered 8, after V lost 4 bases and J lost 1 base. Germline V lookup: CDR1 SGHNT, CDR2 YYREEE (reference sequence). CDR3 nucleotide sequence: TGTGCCAGCAGCAAAAACCGACAGGGGGGCCAAGAGACCCAGTACTTC. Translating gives CASSKNRQGGQETQYF.

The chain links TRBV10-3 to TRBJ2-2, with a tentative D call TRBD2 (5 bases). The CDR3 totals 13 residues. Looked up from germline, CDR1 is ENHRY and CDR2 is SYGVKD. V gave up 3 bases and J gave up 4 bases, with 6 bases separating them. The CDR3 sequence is CAISERGTGELFF. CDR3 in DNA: TGTGCCATCAGTGAACGGGGCACCGGGGAGCTGTTTTTT.

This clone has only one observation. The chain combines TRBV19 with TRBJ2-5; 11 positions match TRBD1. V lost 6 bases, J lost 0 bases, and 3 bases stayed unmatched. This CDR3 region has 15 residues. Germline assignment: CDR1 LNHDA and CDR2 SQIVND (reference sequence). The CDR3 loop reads CASRPGQGDQETQYF. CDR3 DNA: TGTGCCAGTAGACCGGGACAGGGGGACCAAGAGACCCAGTACTTC.

CDR3 residues: CASSEDASTPNGYTF. The CDR3 nucleotides read TGTGCCAGCAGTGAAGATGCTTCGACACCGAATGGCTACACCTTC. The chain joins TRBV6-1 to TRBJ1-2; no firm D call. Germline loops: CDR1 MNHNS, CDR2 SASEGT. The CDR3 spans 15 residues. Trimming took 1 base from V and 6 from J, leaving 15 bases between them.

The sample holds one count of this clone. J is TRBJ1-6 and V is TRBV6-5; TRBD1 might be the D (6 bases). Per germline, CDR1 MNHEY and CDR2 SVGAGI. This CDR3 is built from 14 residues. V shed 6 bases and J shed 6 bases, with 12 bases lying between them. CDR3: CASRPGQRNSPLHF. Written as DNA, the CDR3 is TGTGCCAGCAGGCCGGGACAACGTAATTCACCCCTCCACTTT.

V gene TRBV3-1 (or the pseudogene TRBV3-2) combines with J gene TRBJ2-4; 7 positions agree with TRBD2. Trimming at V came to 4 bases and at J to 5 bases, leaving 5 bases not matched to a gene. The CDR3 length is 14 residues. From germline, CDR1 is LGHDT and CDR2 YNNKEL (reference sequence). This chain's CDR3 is CASSLLGGENIQYF. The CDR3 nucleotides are TGTGCCAGCAGCCTACTGGGAGGGGAAAACATTCAGTACTTC.

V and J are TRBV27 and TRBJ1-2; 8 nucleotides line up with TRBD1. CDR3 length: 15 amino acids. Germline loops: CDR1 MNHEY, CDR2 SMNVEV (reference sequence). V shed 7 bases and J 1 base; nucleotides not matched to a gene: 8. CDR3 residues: CASTGQGEGNYGYTF. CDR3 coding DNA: TGTGCCAGCACCGGACAGGGAGAGGGTAACTATGGCTACACCTTC.

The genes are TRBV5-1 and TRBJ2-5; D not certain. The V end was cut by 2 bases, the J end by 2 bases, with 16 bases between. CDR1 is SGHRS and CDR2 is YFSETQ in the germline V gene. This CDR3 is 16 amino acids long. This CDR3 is CASSFRQMREQETQYF. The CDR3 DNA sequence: TGCGCCAGCAGCTTTCGACAAATGAGAGAACAAGAGACCCAGTACTTC.

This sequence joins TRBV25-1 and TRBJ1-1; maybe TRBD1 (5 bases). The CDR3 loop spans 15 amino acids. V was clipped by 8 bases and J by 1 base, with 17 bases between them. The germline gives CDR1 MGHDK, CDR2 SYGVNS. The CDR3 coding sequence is TGTGCCAGCGGAGGGGTATATGACCCGAACACTGAAGCTTTCTTT. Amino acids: CASGGVYDPNTEAFF.

This chain's CDR3 is CASSPAFSGGDNEQFF. The CDR3 DNA reads TGCGCCAGCAGCCCCGCCTTCAGCGGGGGGGACAATGAGCAGTTCTTC. The J gene is TRBJ2-1, the V gene TRBV5-1, with 10 bases fitting TRBD2. Germline V gives CDR1 SGHRS, CDR2 YFSETQ. The CDR3 has 16 residues. With 4 bases clipped from V and 5 bases from J, the junction kept 9 bases outside the gene matches.

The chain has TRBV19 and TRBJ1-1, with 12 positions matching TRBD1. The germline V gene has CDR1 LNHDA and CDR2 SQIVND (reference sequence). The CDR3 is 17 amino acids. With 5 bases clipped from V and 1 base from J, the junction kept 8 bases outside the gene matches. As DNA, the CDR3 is TGTGCCAGTAGTGGAAGGGACAGGGGGCGAGCGAACACTGAAGCTTTCTTT. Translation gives CASSGRDRGRANTEAFF.

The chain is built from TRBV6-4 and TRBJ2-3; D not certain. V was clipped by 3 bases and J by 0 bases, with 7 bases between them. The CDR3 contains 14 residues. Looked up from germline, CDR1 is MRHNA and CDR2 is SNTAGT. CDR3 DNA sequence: TGTGCCAGCAGTGAGCATACTAGCACAGATACGCAGTATTTT. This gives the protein CASSEHTSTDTQYF.

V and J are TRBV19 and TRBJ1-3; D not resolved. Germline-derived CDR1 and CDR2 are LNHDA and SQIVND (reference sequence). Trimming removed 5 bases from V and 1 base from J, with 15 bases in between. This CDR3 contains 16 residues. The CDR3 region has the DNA TGTGCCAGTAGTCGACATACCGCTTCTTCTGGAAACACCATATATTTT. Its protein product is CASSRHTASSGNTIYF.

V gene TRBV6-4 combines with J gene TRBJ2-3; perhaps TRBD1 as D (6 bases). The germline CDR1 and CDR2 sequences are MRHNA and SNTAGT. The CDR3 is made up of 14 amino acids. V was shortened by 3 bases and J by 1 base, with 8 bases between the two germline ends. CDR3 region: CASSEAGGTDTQYF. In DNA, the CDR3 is TGTGCCAGCAGTGAGGCAGGGGGCACAGATACGCAGTATTTT.

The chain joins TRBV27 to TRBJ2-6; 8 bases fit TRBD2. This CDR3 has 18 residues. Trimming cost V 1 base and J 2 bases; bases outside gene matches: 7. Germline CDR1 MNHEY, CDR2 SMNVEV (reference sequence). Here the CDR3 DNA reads TGTGCCAGCAGTTTATTCGGCGGAGCGGGGGCTGGGGCCAACGTCCTGACTTTC. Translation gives CASSLFGGAGAGANVLTF.

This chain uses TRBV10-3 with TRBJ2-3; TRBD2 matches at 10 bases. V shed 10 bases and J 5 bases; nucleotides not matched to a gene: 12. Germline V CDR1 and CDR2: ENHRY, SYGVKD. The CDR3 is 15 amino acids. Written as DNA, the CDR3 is TGTGCCACACACGGACTAGCGGCGGCGGGAGATACGCAGTATTTT. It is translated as CATHGLAAAGDTQYF.

The CDR3, as DNA: TGTGCCAGCTCACCACTGGACAGGGGGCAGTTCTTC. Encoded protein: CASSPLDRGQFF. The chain recombines TRBV18 with TRBJ2-1; 9 bases are shared with TRBD1. The CDR3 loop spans 12 amino acids. Trimming cost V 1 base and J 12 bases; bases outside gene matches: 1. CDR1 is KGHSH and CDR2 is LQKENI in the germline V gene.

CDR3 coding DNA: TGCGCCAGCAGCCAAGATGTGCCAGGATCTCTCTCCTACGAGCAGTACTTC. Amino acids: CASSQDVPGSLSYEQYF. The chain joins TRBV4-1 to TRBJ2-7; the D is unclear. Germline CDR1 is MGHRA and CDR2 is YSYEKL. The length of the CDR3 is 17 residues. The V end lost 0 bases, the J end lost 0 bases, and 15 bases lay between the germline ends.

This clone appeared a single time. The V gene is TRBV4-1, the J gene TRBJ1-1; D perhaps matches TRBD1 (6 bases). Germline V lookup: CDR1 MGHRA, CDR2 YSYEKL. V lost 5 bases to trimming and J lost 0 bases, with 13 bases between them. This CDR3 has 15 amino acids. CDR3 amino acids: CASSLRTAMNTEAFF. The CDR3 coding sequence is TGCGCCAGCAGCTTGAGGACAGCGATGAACACTGAAGCTTTCTTT.